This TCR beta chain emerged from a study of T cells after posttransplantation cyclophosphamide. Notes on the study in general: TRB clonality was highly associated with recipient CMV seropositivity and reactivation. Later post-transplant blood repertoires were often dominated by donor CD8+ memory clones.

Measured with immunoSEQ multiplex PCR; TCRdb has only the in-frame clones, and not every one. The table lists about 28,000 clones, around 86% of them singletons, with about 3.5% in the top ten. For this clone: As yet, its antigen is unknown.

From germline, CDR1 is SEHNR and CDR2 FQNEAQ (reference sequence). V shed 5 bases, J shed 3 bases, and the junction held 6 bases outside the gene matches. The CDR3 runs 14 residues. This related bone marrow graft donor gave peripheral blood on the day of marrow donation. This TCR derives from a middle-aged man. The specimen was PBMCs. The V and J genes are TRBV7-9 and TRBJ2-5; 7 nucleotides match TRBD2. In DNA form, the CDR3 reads TGTGCCAGCAGCCCACCGGGACTAAAAGAGACCCAGTACTTC. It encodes CASSPPGLKETQYF.